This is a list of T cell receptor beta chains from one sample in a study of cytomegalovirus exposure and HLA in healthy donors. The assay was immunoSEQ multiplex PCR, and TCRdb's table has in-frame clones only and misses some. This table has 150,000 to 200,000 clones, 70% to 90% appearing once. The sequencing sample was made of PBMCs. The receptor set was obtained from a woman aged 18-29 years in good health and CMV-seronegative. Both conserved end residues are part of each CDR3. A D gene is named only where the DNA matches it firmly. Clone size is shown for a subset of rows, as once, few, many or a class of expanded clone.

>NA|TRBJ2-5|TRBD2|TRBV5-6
TGTGCCAGCAGCATTAGCGGGGGGGAGACCCAGTACTTC
CASSISGGETQYF
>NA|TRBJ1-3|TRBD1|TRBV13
TGTGCCAGCAGAGCAGGGGGTGGTGGAAACACCATATATTTT
CASRAGGGGNTIYF
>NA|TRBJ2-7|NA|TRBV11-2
TGTGCCAGCAGCTTCGCAGGGTACTACGAGCAGTACTTC
CASSFAGYYEQYF
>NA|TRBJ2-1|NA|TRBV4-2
TGTGCCAGCAGCCAAGATGACGGGAAAGTCTACAATGAGCAGTTCTTC
CASSQDDGKVYNEQFF
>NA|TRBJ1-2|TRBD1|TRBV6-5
TGTGCCAGCAGCACAGCGACAGGGGATGGCTACACCTTC
CASSTATGDGYTF
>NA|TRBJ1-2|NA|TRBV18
TGTGCCAGCTCACCACCTGCCGGGGGCTATGGCTACACCTTC
CASSPPAGGYGYTF
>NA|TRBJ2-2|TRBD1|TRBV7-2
TGTGCCAGCAGCTACGGACAGGGGTTCGGGGAGCTGTTTTTT
CASSYGQGFGELFF
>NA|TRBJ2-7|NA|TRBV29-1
TGCAGCGCCATTGTTGGGACAAGAACCTACGAGCAGTACTTC
CSAIVGTRTYEQYF
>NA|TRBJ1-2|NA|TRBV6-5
TGTGCCAGCAGATCGCCCGGGGAAGGCTACACCTTC
CASRSPGEGYTF
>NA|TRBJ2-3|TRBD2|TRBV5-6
TGTGCCAGCAGCGGATGGACTCGACTAGCGGGAGATCGGACAGATACGCAGTATTTT
CASSGWTRLAGDRTDTQYF
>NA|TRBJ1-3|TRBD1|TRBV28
TGTGCCAGCAGTTTACCCGGGACAGGGGGAAACACCATATATTTT
CASSLPGTGGNTIYF
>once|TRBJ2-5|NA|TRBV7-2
TGTGCCAGCAGCTTTCCAGGGGGGCTAGGTGGCCAGTACTTC
CASSFPGGLGGQYF
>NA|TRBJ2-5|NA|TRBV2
TGTGCCAGCAGTGAAGTAGGCCAGGGGGAGACCCAGTACTTC
CASSEVGQGETQYF
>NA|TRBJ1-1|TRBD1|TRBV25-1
TGTGCCAGCAGTGAATTCCAGGGGGCTAACACTGAAGCTTTCTTT
CASSEFQGANTEAFF
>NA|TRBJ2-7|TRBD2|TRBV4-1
TGCGCCAGCAGCCCCCGAGCTTTAGCGGGAGTCTACGAGCAGTACTTC
CASSPRALAGVYEQYF
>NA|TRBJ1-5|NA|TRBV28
TGTGCCAGCAGTTCCCGGACAGTCCTAGCTAATCAGCCCCAGCATTTT
CASSSRTVLANQPQHF
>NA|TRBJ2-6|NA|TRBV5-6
TGTGCCAGCTCCCGGACTGCAGGCTCTGGGGCCAACGTCCTGACTTTC
CASSRTAGSGANVLTF
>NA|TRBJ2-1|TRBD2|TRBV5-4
TGTGCCAGCAGCTCACTAGCGGGAGAACCCTACAATGAGCAGTTCTTC
CASSSLAGEPYNEQFF
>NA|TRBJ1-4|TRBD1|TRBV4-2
TGTGCCAGCAGCCAAGGGGACAGGGTTGCTAATGAAAAACTGTTTTTT
CASSQGDRVANEKLFF
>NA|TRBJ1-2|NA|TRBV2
TGTGCCAGACCCATAACTTTTAACTATGGCTACACCTTC
CARPITFNYGYTF
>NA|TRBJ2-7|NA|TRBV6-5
TGTGCCAGCAGTTCTCTCAGGGGTTACGAGCAGTACTTC
CASSSLRGYEQYF
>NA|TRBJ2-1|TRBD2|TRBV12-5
TGTGCTAGTGGTTTGGGACTAGCGCCTAACAATGAGCAGTTCTTC
CASGLGLAPNNEQFF
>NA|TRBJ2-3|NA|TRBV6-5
TGTGCCAGCAGTTACTGGGCAGGGGTTTCAGATACGCAGTATTTT
CASSYWAGVSDTQYF
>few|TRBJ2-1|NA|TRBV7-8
TGTGCCAGCAGCTACTTACAGAGCTCCTACAATGAGCAGTTCTTC
CASSYLQSSYNEQFF
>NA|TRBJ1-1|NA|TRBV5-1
TGCGCCAGCAGCTTGGGTCAGGGGCGAACTGAAGCTTTCTTT
CASSLGQGRTEAFF
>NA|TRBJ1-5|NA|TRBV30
TGTGCCTGGAGTGACAGGGAGAGTCAGCCCCAGCATTTT
CAWSDRESQPQHF
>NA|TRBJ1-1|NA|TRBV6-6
TGTGCCAGCAGTTACTCGAGGGCTAACACTGAAGCTTTCTTT
CASSYSRANTEAFF
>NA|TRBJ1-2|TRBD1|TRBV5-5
TGTGCCAGCAGCCCTGAAGGACAGGGCTTGAGCTACACCTTC
CASSPEGQGLSYTF
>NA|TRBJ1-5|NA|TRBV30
TGTGCCGGGAGAGGAGGGGAAGGGCCCCAGCATTTT
CAGRGGEGPQHF
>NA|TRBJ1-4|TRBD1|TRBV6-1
TGCGCCAGCAGTGAAGCCGGACAGGGGGATGAAAAACTGTTTTTT
CASSEAGQGDEKLFF
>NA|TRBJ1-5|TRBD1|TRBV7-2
TGTGCCAGCAGCTTAGGGACAGGGACTCAGCCCCAGCATTTT
CASSLGTGTQPQHF
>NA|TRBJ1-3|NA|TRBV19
TGTGCCAGTAGTACACTAACGGCTGGAAACACCATATATTTT
CASSTLTAGNTIYF
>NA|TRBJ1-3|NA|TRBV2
TGTGCCAGCAGTGGCCCGCCATCTAACTCTGGAAACACCATATATTTT
CASSGPPSNSGNTIYF
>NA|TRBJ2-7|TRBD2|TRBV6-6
TGTGCCAGCAGTTACTGGACTAGCGGGAGGCACCACGAGCAGTACTTC
CASSYWTSGRHHEQYF
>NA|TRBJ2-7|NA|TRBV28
TGTGCCAGCAGTTTAGAGGACAAGGACGAGCAGTACTTC
CASSLEDKDEQYF
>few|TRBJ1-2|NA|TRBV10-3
TGTGCCATCAGCCCAGGACAGCCCGATGGCTACACCTTC
CAISPGQPDGYTF
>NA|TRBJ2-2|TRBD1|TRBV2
TGTGCCAGCACTCCCGCCGCCAGGGGGACCGGGGAGCTGTTTTTT
CASTPAARGTGELFF
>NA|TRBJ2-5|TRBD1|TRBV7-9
TGTGCCAGCAGCTTGAGACAGGGGGAAGAGACCCAGTACTTC
CASSLRQGEETQYF
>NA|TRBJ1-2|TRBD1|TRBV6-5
TGTGCCAGCAGTTACGGGACAGCCGGTGGGGACACCTTC
CASSYGTAGGDTF
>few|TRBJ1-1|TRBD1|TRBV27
TGTGCCAGCAGTCCGGACAGGGTCGATGCTGAAGCTTTCTTT
CASSPDRVDAEAFF
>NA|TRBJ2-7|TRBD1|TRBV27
TGTGCCAGCAGTTTATCCGGGACAGGGGGCTTAGAGGGTATGGTCTACGAGCAGTACTTC
CASSLSGTGGLEGMVYEQYF
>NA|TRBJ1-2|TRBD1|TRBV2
TGTGCCAGCAGCCTACAGGGGGACTATGGCTACACCTTC
CASSLQGDYGYTF